The clone carrying this TCR beta chain was picked up a small number of times. What it recognizes is unknown. All sorted populations exceeded 95% purity. Expressed TCRB transcripts were sequenced because the isolated RNA had all been reverse transcribed beforehand. Sequenced by immunoSEQ multiplex PCR; TCRdb stores in-frame clones only, minus some. Counted here are hundreds of thousands of clones, 9.3% occurring once; the ten biggest clones make up about 1%. The record originates from a study of beta chain features in type 1 diabetes. Findings and caveats of the study: More deletions and fewer insertions at VDJ junctions were seen in type 1 diabetes patients. People with Type 1 diabetes carried modestly yet significantly shorter TCRB CDR3s in all four CD4+ subsets. When cDNA is sequenced, cells with high TCR expression could be over-represented. Shorter templates might be favored by PCR, equally in patients and controls.

There are 13 residues in the CDR3. Germline CDR1 reads SGHAT; CDR2 reads FQNNGV. Trimming took 0 bases from V and 7 from J, leaving 9 bases between them. The TCR originated in a young man with type 1 diabetes. What was sequenced was central memory CD4+ T cells from blood. The V call is TRBV11-2, the J call TRBJ2-5; no reliable D call. CDR3 nucleotide sequence: TGTGCCAGCAGCTTAGATATACGGGTGACCCAGTACTTC. Translating gives CASSLDIRVTQYF.